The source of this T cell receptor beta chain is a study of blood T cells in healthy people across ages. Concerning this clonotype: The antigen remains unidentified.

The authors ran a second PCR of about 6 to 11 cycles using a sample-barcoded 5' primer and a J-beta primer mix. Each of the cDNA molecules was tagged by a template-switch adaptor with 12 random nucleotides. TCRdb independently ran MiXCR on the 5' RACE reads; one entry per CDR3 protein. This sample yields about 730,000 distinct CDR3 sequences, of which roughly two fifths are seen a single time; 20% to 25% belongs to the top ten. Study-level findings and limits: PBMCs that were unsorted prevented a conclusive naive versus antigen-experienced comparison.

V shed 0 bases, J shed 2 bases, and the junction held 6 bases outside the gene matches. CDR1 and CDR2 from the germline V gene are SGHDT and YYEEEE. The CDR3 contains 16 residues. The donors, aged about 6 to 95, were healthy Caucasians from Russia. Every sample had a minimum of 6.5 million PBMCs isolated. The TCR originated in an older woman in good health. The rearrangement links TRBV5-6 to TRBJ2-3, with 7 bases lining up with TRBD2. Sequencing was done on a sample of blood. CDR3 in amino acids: CASSLDLAADTDTQYF. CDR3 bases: TGTGCCAGCAGCTTGGATCTAGCGGCAGACACAGATACGCAGTATTTT.